This TCR beta chain was identified in a study of response to subunit inactivated influenza vaccine. This clonotype was seen many times. The antigen is unknown. Findings and limits, study-wide: With each seasonal influenza vaccination, the authors suggested, few new T cells are recruited.

The germline gives CDR1 ENHRY, CDR2 SYGVKD. The CDR3 runs to 15 residues. The V and J ends lost 2 bases and 6 bases, in that order; junction bases with no gene match: 6. MiXCR, applied by TCRdb to the RT-PCR reads, yields one record per CDR3 protein. This sample has a few hundred thousand distinct CDR3 sequences; over 20% occur once, and the top ten carry 10% to 13%. The chain recombines TRBV10-3 with TRBJ1-5, with 8 bases aligning to TRBD1. Sample: PBMCs from blood, taken 21 months after vaccination. This TCR came from a man aged 45 to 75 who received an inactivated influenza vaccine. CDR3: CAISEVRGLGQPQHF. Written as DNA, the CDR3 is TGTGCCATCAGTGAGGTCAGGGGGCTGGGTCAGCCCCAGCATTTT.